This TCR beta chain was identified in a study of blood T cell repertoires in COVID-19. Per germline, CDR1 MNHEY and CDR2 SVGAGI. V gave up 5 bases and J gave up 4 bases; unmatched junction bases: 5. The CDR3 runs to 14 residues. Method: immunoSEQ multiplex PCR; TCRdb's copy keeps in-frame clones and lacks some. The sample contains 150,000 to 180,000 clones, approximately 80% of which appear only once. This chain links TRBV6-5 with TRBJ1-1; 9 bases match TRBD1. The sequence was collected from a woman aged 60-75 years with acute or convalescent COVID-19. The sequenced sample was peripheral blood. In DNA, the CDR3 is TGTGCCAGCAGTCAACAGGGGGCGCGCACTGAAGCTTTCTTT. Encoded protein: CASSQQGARTEAFF.